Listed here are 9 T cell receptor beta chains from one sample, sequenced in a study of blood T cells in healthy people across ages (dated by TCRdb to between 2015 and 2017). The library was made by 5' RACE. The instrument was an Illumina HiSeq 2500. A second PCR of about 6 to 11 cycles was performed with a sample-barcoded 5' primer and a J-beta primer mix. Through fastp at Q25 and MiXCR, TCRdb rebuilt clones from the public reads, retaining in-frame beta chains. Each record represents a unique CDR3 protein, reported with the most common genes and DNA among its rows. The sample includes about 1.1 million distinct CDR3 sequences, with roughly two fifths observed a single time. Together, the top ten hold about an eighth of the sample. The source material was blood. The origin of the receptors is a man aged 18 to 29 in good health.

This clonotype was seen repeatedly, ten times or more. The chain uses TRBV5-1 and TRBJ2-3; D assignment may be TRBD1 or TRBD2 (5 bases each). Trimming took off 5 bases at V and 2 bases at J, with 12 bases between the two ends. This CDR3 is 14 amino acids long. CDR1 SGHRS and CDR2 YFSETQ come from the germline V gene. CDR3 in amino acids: CASSAGGTTDTQYF. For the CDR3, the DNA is TGCGCCAGCAGTGCTGGGGGAACCACAGATACGCAGTATTTT.

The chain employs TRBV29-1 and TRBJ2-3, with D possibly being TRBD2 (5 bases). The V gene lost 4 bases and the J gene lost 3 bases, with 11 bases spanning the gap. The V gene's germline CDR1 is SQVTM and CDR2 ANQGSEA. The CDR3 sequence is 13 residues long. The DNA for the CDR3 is TGCAGCGTTGCTGCGGGCCAAACAGATACGCAGTATTTT. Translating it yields CSVAAGQTDTQYF.

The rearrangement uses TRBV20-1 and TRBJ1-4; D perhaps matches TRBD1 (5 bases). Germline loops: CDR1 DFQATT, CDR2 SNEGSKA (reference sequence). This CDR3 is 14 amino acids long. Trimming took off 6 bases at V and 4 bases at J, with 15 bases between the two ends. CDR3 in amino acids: CSAPLRDGNEKLFF. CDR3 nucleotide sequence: TGCAGTGCCCCTCTCCGGGACGGTAATGAAAAACTGTTTTTT.

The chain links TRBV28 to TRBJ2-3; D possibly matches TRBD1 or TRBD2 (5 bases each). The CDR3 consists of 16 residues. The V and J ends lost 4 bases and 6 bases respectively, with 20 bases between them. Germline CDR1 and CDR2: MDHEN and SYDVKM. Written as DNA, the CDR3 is TGTGCCAGCAGTTCGGTCCGGGGCGGTCGGCGGGATACGCAGTATTTT. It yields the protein CASSSVRGGRRDTQYF.

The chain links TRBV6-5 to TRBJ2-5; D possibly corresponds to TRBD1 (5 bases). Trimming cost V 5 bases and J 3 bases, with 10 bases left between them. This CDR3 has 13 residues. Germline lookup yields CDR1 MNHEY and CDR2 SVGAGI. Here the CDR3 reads CASSPTVEETQYF. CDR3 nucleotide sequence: TGTGCCAGCAGTCCGACAGTCGAAGAGACCCAGTACTTC.

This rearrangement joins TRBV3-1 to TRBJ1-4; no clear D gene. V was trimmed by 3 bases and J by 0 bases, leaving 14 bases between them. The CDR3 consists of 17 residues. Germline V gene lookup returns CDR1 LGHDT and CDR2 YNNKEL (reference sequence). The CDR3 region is CASSHAYSVATNEKLFF. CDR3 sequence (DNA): TGTGCCAGCAGCCACGCTTACTCGGTTGCAACTAATGAAAAACTGTTTTTT.

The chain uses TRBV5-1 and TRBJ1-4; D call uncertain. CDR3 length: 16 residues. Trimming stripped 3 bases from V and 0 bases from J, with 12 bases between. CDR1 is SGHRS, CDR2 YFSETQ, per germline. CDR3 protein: CASSSGLRATNEKLFF. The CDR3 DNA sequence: TGCGCCAGCAGCTCGGGCTTACGGGCAACTAATGAAAAACTGTTTTTT.

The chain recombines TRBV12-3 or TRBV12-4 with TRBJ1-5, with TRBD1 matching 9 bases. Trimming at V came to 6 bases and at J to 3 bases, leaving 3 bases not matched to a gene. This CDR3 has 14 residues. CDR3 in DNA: TGTGCCAGCAGACGACAGGGGGACAATCAGCCCCAGCATTTT. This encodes CASRRQGDNQPQHF.

The CDR3 coding sequence is TGTGCCATCAGTGAACAGACCGGGAGGGGTACGCAGTATTTT. Protein sequence: CAISEQTGRGTQYF. The chain uses TRBV10-3 and TRBJ2-3; 8 bases map to TRBD2. J was trimmed by 8 bases and V by 3 bases; bases with no gene match: 7. The CDR3 loop spans 14 amino acids. Germline values: CDR1 ENHRY, CDR2 SYGVKD.